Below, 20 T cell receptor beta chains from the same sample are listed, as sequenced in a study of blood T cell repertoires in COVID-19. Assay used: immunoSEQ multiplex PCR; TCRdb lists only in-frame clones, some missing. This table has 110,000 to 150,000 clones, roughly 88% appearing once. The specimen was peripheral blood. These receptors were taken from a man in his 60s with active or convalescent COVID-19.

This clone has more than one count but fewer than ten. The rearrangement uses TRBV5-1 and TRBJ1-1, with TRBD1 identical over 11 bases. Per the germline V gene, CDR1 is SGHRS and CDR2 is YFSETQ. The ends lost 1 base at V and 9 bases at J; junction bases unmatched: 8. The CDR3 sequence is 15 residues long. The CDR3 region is CASSLREGTGGQAFF. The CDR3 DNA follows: TGCGCCAGCAGCTTGCGAGAGGGGACAGGGGGGCAAGCTTTCTTT.

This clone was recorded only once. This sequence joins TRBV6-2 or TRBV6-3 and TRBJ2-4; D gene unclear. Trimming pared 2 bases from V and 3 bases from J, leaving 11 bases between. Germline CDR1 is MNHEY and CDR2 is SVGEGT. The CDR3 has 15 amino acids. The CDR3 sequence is CASSYARVSKNIQYF. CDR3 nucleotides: TGTGCCAGCAGTTACGCCCGCGTGAGCAAAAACATTCAGTACTTC.

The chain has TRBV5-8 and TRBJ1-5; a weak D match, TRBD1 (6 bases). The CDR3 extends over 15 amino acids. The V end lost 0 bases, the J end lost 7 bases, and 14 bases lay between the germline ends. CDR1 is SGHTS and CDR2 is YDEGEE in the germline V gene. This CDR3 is CASSLVQGSGQPQHF. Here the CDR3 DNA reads TGTGCCAGCAGCTTGGTACAGGGTTCAGGGCAGCCCCAGCATTTT.

CDR3 nucleotides: TGTGCCAGTAGTTCTTGGGGACCCGGACAGGCTGCCTCTGGGGCCAACGTCCTGACTTTC. Translation gives CASSSWGPGQAASGANVLTF. The chain couples TRBV19 to TRBJ2-6, with TRBD1 identical over 7 bases. The V segment lost 5 bases and the J segment 0 bases; nucleotides outside the gene matches: 16. CDR1 and CDR2 from the germline V gene are LNHDA and SQIVND (reference sequence). The CDR3 contains 20 residues. The whole variable domain, remainder taken from reference TRBV19 and TRBJ2-6, is DGGITQSPKYLFRKEGQNVTLSCEQNLNHDAMYWYRQDPGQGLRLIYYSQIVNDFQKGDIAEGYSVSREKKESFPLTVTSAQKNPTAFYLCASSSWGPGQAASGANVLTFGAGSRLTVL.

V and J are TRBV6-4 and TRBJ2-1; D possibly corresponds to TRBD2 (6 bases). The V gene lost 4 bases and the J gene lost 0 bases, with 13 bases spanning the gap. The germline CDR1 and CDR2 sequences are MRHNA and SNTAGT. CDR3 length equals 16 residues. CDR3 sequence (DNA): TGTGCCAGCAGTGTAATCGGGACTGGCTCCTACAATGAGCAGTTCTTC. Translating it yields CASSVIGTGSYNEQFF.

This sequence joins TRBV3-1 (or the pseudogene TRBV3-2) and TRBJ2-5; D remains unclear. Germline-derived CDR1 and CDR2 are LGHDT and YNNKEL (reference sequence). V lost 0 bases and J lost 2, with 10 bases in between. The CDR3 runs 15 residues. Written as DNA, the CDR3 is TGTGCCAGCAGCCAAGACCCCGGTAGACAAGAGACCCAGTACTTC. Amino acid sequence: CASSQDPGRQETQYF.

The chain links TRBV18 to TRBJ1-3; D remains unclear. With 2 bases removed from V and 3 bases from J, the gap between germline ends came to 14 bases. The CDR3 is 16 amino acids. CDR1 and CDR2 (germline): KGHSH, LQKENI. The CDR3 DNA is TGTGCCAGCTCACCAGCAACGTCGGTAATTGGAAACACCATATATTTT. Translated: CASSPATSVIGNTIYF.

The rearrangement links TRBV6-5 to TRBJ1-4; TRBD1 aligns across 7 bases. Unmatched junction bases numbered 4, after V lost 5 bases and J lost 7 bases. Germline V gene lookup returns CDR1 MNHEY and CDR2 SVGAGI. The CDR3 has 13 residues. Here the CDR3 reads CASSKGTVEKLFF. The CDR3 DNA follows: TGTGCCAGCAGTAAGGGGACAGTTGAAAAACTGTTTTTT.

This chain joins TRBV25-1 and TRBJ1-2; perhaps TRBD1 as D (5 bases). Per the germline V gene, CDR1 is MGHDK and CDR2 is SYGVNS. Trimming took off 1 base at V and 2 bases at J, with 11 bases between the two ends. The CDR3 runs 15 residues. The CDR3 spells CASSELGAGNYGYTF. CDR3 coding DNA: TGTGCCAGCAGTGAATTAGGAGCAGGGAACTATGGCTACACCTTC.

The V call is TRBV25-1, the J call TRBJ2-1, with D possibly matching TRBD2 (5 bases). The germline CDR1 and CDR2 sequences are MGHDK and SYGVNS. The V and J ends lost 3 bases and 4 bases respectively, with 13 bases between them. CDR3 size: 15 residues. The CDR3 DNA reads TGTGCCAGCAGTGAGGAGGAGAACTTTTACAATGAGCAGTTCTTC. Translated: CASSEEENFYNEQFF.

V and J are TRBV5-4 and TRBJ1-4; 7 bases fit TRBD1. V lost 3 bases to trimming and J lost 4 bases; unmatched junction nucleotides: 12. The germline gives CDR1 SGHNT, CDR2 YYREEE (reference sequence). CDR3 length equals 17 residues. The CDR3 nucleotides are TGTGCCAGCAGCTCCAGGACAGGCGGGCTTGGTAATGAAAAACTGTTTTTT. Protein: CASSSRTGGLGNEKLFF.

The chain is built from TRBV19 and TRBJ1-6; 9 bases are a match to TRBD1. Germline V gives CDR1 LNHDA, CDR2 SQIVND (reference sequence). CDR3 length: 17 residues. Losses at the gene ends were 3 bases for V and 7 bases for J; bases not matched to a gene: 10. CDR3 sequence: CASSMIPTGQGNSPLHF. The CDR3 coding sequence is TGTGCCAGTAGTATGATTCCGACGGGACAGGGAAATTCACCCCTCCACTTT.

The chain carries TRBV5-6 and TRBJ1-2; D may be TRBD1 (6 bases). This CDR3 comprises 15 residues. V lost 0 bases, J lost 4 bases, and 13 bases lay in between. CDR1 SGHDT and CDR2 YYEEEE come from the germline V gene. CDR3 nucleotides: TGTGCCAGCAGCTTGGGGCTTACAGGGACCTATGGCTACACCTTC. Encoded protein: CASSLGLTGTYGYTF.

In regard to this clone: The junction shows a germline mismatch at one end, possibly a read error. CDR3 sequence: CASSLVGGHTLWAF. The CDR3 bases are TGTGCCAGCAGCTTGGTGGGGGGGCACACCCTGTGGGCCTTC. The chain has TRBV5-4 and TRBJ1-2; D may be TRBD1 (6 bases). CDR1 and CDR2 from the germline V gene are SGHNT and YYREEE (reference sequence). CDR3 size: 14 residues. Combining the CDR3 with reference TRBV5-4 and TRBJ1-2 gives the whole variable domain ETGVTQSPTHLIKTRGQQVTLRCSSQSGHNTVSWYQQALGQGPQFIFQYYREEENGRGNFPPRFSGLQFPNYSSELNVNALELDDSALYLCASSLVGGHTLWAFGSGTRLTVV.

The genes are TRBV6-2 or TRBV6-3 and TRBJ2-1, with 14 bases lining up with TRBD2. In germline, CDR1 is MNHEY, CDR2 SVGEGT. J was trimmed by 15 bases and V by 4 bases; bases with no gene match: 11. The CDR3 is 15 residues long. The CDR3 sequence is CASSSETSGRAYPFF. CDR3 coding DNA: TGTGCCAGCAGTTCCGAGACTAGCGGGAGGGCCTATCCGTTCTTC.

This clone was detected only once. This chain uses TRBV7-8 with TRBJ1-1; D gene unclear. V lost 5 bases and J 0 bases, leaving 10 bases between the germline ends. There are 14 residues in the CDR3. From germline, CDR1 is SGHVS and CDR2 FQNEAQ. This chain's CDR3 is CASSTRRMNTEAFF. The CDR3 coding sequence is TGTGCCAGCAGCACCCGCAGGATGAACACTGAAGCTTTCTTT. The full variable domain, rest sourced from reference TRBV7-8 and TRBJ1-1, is GAGVSQSPRYKVAKRGQDVALRCDPISGHVSLFWYQQALGQGPEFLTYFQNEAQLDKSGLPSDRFFAERPEGSVSTLKIQRTQQEDSAVYLCASSTRRMNTEAFFGQGTRLTVV.

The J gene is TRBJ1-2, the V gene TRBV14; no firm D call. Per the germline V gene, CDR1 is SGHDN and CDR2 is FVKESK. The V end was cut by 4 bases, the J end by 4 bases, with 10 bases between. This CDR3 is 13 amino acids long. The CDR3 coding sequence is TGTGCCAGCAGCCTGGAGATGGGCTATGGCTACACCTTC. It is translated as CASSLEMGYGYTF.

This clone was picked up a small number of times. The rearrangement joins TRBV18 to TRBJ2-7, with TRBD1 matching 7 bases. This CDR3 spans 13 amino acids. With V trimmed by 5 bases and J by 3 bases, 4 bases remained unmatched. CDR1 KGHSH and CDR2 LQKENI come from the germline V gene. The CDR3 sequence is CASSGTVDYEQYV. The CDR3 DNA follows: TGTGCCAGCTCAGGGACAGTCGACTACGAGCAGTACGTC.

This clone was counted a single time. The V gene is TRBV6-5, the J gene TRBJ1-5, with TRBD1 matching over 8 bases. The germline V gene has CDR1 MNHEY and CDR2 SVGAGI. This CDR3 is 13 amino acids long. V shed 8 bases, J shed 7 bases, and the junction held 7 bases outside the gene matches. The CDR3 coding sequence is TGTGCCAGCTTGACAGGGGAATACCAGCCCCAGCATTTT. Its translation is CASLTGEYQPQHF.

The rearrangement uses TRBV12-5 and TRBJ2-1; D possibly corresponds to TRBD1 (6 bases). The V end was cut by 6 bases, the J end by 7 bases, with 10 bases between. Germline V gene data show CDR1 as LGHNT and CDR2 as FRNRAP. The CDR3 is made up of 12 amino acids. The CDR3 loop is CASGPQGNEQFF. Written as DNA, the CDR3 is TGTGCTAGTGGCCCACAGGGTAATGAGCAGTTCTTC.